The 28 T cell receptor beta chains below were found in one sample sequenced in a study of blood T cell repertoires in COVID-19. The data were produced by immunoSEQ multiplex PCR, yet TCRdb's version contains in-frame clones alone and is incomplete. The data contain under 350,000 clones, 89% of them singletons. Material for sequencing was PBMCs or T cells enriched from blood (not recorded which). These receptors all stem from a woman aged 35 to 49 who had recovered from COVID-19.

The J gene is TRBJ1-2, the V gene TRBV11-2; D possibly corresponds to TRBD1 (6 bases). The CDR3 runs to 17 residues. Germline CDR1 is SGHAT and CDR2 is FQNNGV. V gave up 2 bases and J gave up 3 bases, with 19 bases separating them. The CDR3 sequence: CASSLLKSHRADYGYTF. CDR3 coding DNA: TGTGCCAGCAGCTTATTAAAGAGTCACAGGGCGGACTATGGCTACACCTTC.

This chain links TRBV19 with TRBJ1-2; possible D gene TRBD1, 6 bases. CDR1 and CDR2 from the germline V gene are LNHDA and SQIVND (reference sequence). The length of the CDR3 is 17 residues. Trimming cost V 6 bases and J 6 bases, with 26 bases left between them. The CDR3 spells CASSPSPKVQGGDGYTF. CDR3 nucleotides: TGTGCCAGTAGCCCATCGCCGAAAGTACAGGGTGGGGATGGCTACACCTTC.

The chain employs TRBV5-1 and TRBJ2-3; TRBD1 might be the D (5 bases). Trimming removed 4 bases at V and 0 bases at J, with 6 bases between. CDR3 size: 13 residues. The germline V gene encodes CDR1 SGHRS and CDR2 YFSETQ. The CDR3 here is CASSTGSTDTQYF. CDR3 coding DNA: TGCGCCAGCAGCACAGGCAGCACAGATACGCAGTATTTT.

The chain is built from TRBV5-4 and TRBJ2-7; 11 nucleotides agree with TRBD2. Germline V CDR1 and CDR2: SGHNT, YYREEE (reference sequence). The CDR3 contains 14 residues. V shed 3 bases, J shed 5 bases, and the junction held 4 bases outside the gene matches. The CDR3 sequence: CASSSTSGDDEQYF. In nucleotides, the CDR3 is TGTGCCAGCAGCTCGACTAGCGGGGACGACGAGCAGTACTTC.

The V and J genes are TRBV27 and TRBJ1-5; TRBD1 aligns across 9 bases. Trimming at V came to 5 bases and at J to 3 bases, leaving 8 bases not matched to a gene. Germline CDR1 reads MNHEY; CDR2 reads SMNVEV (reference sequence). CDR3 length: 16 amino acids. Written as DNA, the CDR3 is TGTGCCAGCAGTCCATCGGGACAGGGTAACAATCAGCCCCAGCATTTT. Its translation is CASSPSGQGNNQPQHF.

The rearrangement links TRBV18 to TRBJ2-7, with 7 bases identical to TRBD1. The CDR3 covers 12 residues. The V segment lost 5 bases and the J segment 5 bases; nucleotides outside the gene matches: 3. CDR1 and CDR2 from the germline V gene are KGHSH and LQKENI. This CDR3 reads CASSEQGHEQYF. CDR3 nucleotide sequence: TGTGCCAGCTCAGAACAGGGGCACGAGCAGTACTTC. Supplemented by reference TRBV18 and TRBJ2-7, the full variable domain reads NAGVMQNPRHLVRRRGQEARLRCSPMKGHSHVYWYRQLPEEGLKFMVYLQKENIIDESGMPKERFSAEFPKEGPSILRIQQVVRGDSAAYFCASSEQGHEQYFGPGTRLTVT.

The chain joins TRBV5-6 to TRBJ1-3; D is undetermined. Trimming took off 3 bases at V and 3 bases at J, with 13 bases between the two ends. CDR1 and CDR2 from the germline V gene are SGHDT and YYEEEE. The CDR3 totals 15 residues. CDR3 nucleotide sequence: TGTGCCAGCAGCTCTTTGACCTCGGGTGGAAACACCATATATTTT. Residues: CASSSLTSGGNTIYF.

J is TRBJ1-2 and V is TRBV20-1, with D tentatively TRBD1 (6 bases). CDR1 is DFQATT and CDR2 is SNEGSKA in the germline V gene (reference sequence). The CDR3 covers 15 residues. The V and J ends lost 3 bases and 0 bases respectively, with 14 bases between them. The CDR3 nucleotides are TGCAGTGCTAGTAACAGGGATACTGCTAACTATGGCTACACCTTC. Amino acids: CSASNRDTANYGYTF.

The sample holds a few counts of this clone. The gene calls are TRBV7-2 and TRBJ2-7; the match to TRBD2 covers 9 bases. Germline assignment: CDR1 SGHTA and CDR2 FQGNSA. J lost 4 bases, V lost 2 bases, and 12 bases had no gene match. The CDR3 spans 17 residues. The CDR3 loop is CASSLRGASGIGYEQYF. The CDR3 DNA follows: TGTGCCAGCAGCTTAAGGGGGGCTAGCGGGATCGGGTACGAGCAGTACTTC.

The V gene is TRBV12-5, the J gene TRBJ2-2; D might be TRBD1 (5 bases). CDR3 size: 17 residues. Trimming cost V 0 bases and J 0 bases, with 11 bases left between them. Germline values: CDR1 LGHNT, CDR2 FRNRAP. The CDR3 loop is CASGLVQALANTGELFF. The DNA for the CDR3 is TGTGCTAGTGGTTTGGTACAGGCCCTAGCGAACACCGGGGAGCTGTTTTTT.

V gene TRBV20-1 combines with J gene TRBJ1-1, with D hard to call. From germline, CDR1 is DFQATT and CDR2 SNEGSKA (reference sequence). The CDR3 is made up of 11 amino acids. The V end was cut by 1 base, the J end by 3 bases, with 3 bases between. CDR3 DNA: TGCAGTGCTAGAGTATACACTGAAGCTTTCTTT. This sequence encodes CSARVYTEAFF.

Details on this clone: Being one base from a much bigger clone, this may be a read error. The rearrangement links TRBV2 to TRBJ1-1; 8 bases map to TRBD1. The V gene's germline CDR1 is SNHLY and CDR2 FYNNEI. V lost 6 bases, J lost 1 base, and 1 base stayed unmatched. The CDR3 sequence is 13 residues long. The DNA for the CDR3 is TGTGCCAGCAGCGGACAGGGGAACACTGAAGCTTTCTTT. Translated: CASSGQGNTEAFF.

This sequence joins TRBV9 and TRBJ2-2, with 7 bases identical to TRBD2. The V gene's germline CDR1 is SGDLS and CDR2 YYNGEE. The ends lost 7 bases at V and 4 bases at J; junction bases unmatched: 10. This CDR3 region has 15 residues. The CDR3 nucleotides read TGTGCCAGCGGCAGGAGGGAGGGGATCACCGGGGAGCTGTTTTTT. This sequence encodes CASGRREGITGELFF.

The genes are TRBV19 and TRBJ2-7; TRBD1 agrees at 12 bases. CDR3 size: 15 residues. Germline V gene sequence: CDR1 LNHDA, CDR2 SQIVND (reference sequence). V dropped 5 bases and J dropped 0; count of bases not matched to a gene: 2. The CDR3 coding sequence is TGTGCCAGTAGTCCGGGACAGGGGGCCTCCTACGAGCAGTACTTC. It is translated as CASSPGQGASYEQYF. The whole variable domain, remainder taken from reference TRBV19 and TRBJ2-7, is DGGITQSPKYLFRKEGQNVTLSCEQNLNHDAMYWYRQDPGQGLRLIYYSQIVNDFQKGDIAEGYSVSREKKESFPLTVTSAQKNPTAFYLCASSPGQGASYEQYFGPGTRLTVT.

The chain carries TRBV18 and TRBJ1-3, with a tentative D call TRBD1 (6 bases). This CDR3 is built from 17 residues. The ends were cut back, 5 bases at V and 4 bases at J, with 21 bases in the middle. Germline values: CDR1 KGHSH, CDR2 LQKENI. CDR3 sequence: CASSTLLLTTGGNTIYF. The CDR3 DNA is TGTGCCAGCTCAACGCTCCTCCTCACGACAGGAGGAAACACCATATATTTT.

V usage is TRBV5-5 and J usage is TRBJ2-1; tentatively, D is TRBD1 (6 bases). The germline CDR1 and CDR2 sequences are SGHKS and YYEKEE (reference sequence). There are 12 residues in the CDR3. V lost 2 bases and J 10 bases, leaving 10 bases between the germline ends. DNA of the CDR3: TGTGCCAGCAGCTTACACGACAGGGAGCAGTTCTTC. Translating it yields CASSLHDREQFF.

This clone was detected once. The chain carries TRBV7-9 and TRBJ2-7, with 8 nucleotides matching TRBD1. The CDR3 extends over 15 amino acids. The germline V gene has CDR1 SEHNR and CDR2 FQNEAQ (reference sequence). The V and J ends lost 5 bases and 1 base, in that order; junction bases with no gene match: 7. The CDR3 coding sequence is TGTGCCAGCAGCCATGGACAGGGTGGATCCTACGAGCAGTACTTC. Encoded protein: CASSHGQGGSYEQYF.

The V gene is TRBV3-1 (or the pseudogene TRBV3-2), the J gene TRBJ1-4; D gene ambiguous. Trimming left V 4 bases short and J 0 bases short, with 6 bases between. Germline lookup yields CDR1 LGHDT and CDR2 YNNKEL (reference sequence). This CDR3 region has 14 residues. The CDR3 sequence is CASSPTTTNEKLFF. The CDR3 DNA sequence: TGTGCCAGCAGCCCCACAACAACTAATGAAAAACTGTTTTTT.

The chain recombines TRBV30 with TRBJ2-5, with D unresolved. Trimming cost V 0 bases and J 0 bases, with 5 bases left between them. CDR3 length: 13 amino acids. Germline V gene lookup returns CDR1 GTSNPN and CDR2 SVGIG (reference sequence). The CDR3 here is CAWSVHYQETQYF. DNA for the CDR3: TGTGCCTGGAGTGTCCACTACCAAGAGACCCAGTACTTC.

CDR3 loop: CASSFGTGGYTEAFF. CDR3 coding DNA: TGTGCCAGCAGTTTTGGTACAGGGGGATACACTGAAGCTTTCTTT. V is TRBV6-2 or TRBV6-3 and J is TRBJ1-1; 8 bases line up with TRBD1. CDR1 and CDR2 (germline): MNHEY, SVGEGT. This CDR3 has 15 amino acids. The V segment lost 4 bases and the J segment 3 bases; nucleotides outside the gene matches: 7.

The rearrangement links TRBV5-4 to TRBJ1-2, with D tentatively TRBD1 (5 bases). The V and J ends lost 4 bases and 0 bases respectively, with 7 bases between them. CDR3 length: 13 residues. The V gene's germline CDR1 is SGHNT and CDR2 YYREEE (reference sequence). CDR3 amino acids: CASSQTANYGYTF. The CDR3 DNA sequence: TGTGCCAGCAGCCAGACAGCTAACTATGGCTACACCTTC. Full variable domain (rest looked up from reference TRBV5-4 and TRBJ1-2): ETGVTQSPTHLIKTRGQQVTLRCSSQSGHNTVSWYQQALGQGPQFIFQYYREEENGRGNFPPRFSGLQFPNYSSELNVNALELDDSALYLCASSQTANYGYTFGSGTRLTVV.

The V gene is TRBV6-5, the J gene TRBJ1-2; a possible D gene is TRBD1 (5 bases). Germline values: CDR1 MNHEY, CDR2 SVGAGI. This CDR3 comprises 12 residues. The V and J ends lost 2 bases and 8 bases respectively, with 9 bases between them. This CDR3 is CASSYGRTGYTF. In nucleotides, the CDR3 is TGTGCCAGCAGTTACGGGCGGACAGGCTACACCTTC.

This chain connects TRBV19 to TRBJ1-1; 7 nucleotides agree with TRBD1. The CDR3 runs to 13 residues. Per germline, CDR1 LNHDA and CDR2 SQIVND (reference sequence). V lost 7 bases to trimming and J lost 5 bases; unmatched junction nucleotides: 7. The CDR3 here is CASMAQGGTEAFF. In DNA form, the CDR3 reads TGTGCCAGTATGGCCCAGGGGGGAACTGAAGCTTTCTTT.

The chain uses TRBV19 and TRBJ2-5, with TRBD2 matching over 8 bases. The germline V gene has CDR1 LNHDA and CDR2 SQIVND (reference sequence). Trimming cost V 5 bases and J 5 bases; bases outside gene matches: 10. This CDR3 comprises 15 residues. This CDR3 reads CASSPSGSSGETQYF. The CDR3 DNA is TGTGCCAGTAGTCCTAGCGGGTCCTCGGGGGAGACCCAGTACTTC.

This chain joins TRBV6-5 and TRBJ1-1; the D gene is possibly TRBD1 (5 bases). This CDR3 contains 15 residues. Trimming removed 6 bases at V and 5 bases at J, with 19 bases between. CDR1 and CDR2 (germline): MNHEY, SVGAGI. CDR3 nucleotide sequence: TGTGCCAGCAGACAAAGGGGTCCTTTGGGGACTGAAGCTTTCTTT. Translation gives CASRQRGPLGTEAFF.

This clone appeared a single time. The gene calls are TRBV4-2 and TRBJ2-7, with D tentatively TRBD1 (6 bases). The CDR3 extends over 16 amino acids. With 4 bases removed from V and 4 bases from J, the gap between germline ends came to 20 bases. Germline values: CDR1 LGHNA, CDR2 YNFKEQ. In nucleotides, the CDR3 is TGTGCCAGCAGCCTCTCCTCTAGGGGCCAGGGGTACGAGCAGTACTTC. Translated: CASSLSSRGQGYEQYF.

The chain couples TRBV18 to TRBJ1-1; a weak D match, TRBD1 (6 bases). CDR1 is KGHSH, CDR2 LQKENI, per germline. With 6 bases removed from V and 3 bases from J, the gap between germline ends came to 14 bases. The CDR3 is made up of 14 amino acids. CDR3 bases: TGTGCCAGCTCCATGGGAGGGGGGCACACTGAAGCTTTCTTT. Translation gives CASSMGGGHTEAFF.

The chain joins TRBV10-3 to TRBJ2-1, with TRBD2 matching 9 bases. The CDR3 length is 15 residues. V trimming: 6 bases; J trimming: 2 bases; junction bases outside the gene matches: 5. CDR1 and CDR2 from the germline V gene are ENHRY and SYGVKD. As DNA, the CDR3 is TGTGCCATCAGGACGTCTAGCGGGGCCTACAATGAGCAGTTCTTC. It is translated as CAIRTSSGAYNEQFF.